This TCR beta chain stems from a study of cytomegalovirus exposure and HLA in healthy donors. The study, taken as a whole, reports: Rarity characterized most TCR sequences, yet some public TCRs appeared in many donors. Data from an earlier analysis indicated that most TCR beta V segments were productive either about 87% or about 30% of the time. For presence/absence analyses, sequencing depth was assumed to be roughly uniform across donors.

About this clone: Its cognate antigen is unknown.

In the PCR, 60 Vbeta and 13 Jbeta primers were used. The assay was immunoSEQ multiplex PCR, and TCRdb's table has in-frame clones only and misses some. The sample shows fewer than 250,000 clones, approximately 80% of them seen only once. This clonotype originated in a woman between 50 and 59 years old in good health and CMV-seropositive. The sequencing sample was made of PBMCs.

CDR3 nucleotides: TGCGCCAGCAGCTCGAGCGTGGGCTACACCTTC. This translates into CASSSSVGYTF. The J gene is TRBJ1-2, the V gene TRBV4-3; D remains ambiguous. Germline V CDR1 and CDR2: LGHNA, YSLEER. Trimming removed 5 bases at V and 8 bases at J, with 9 bases between. The CDR3 is made up of 11 amino acids.